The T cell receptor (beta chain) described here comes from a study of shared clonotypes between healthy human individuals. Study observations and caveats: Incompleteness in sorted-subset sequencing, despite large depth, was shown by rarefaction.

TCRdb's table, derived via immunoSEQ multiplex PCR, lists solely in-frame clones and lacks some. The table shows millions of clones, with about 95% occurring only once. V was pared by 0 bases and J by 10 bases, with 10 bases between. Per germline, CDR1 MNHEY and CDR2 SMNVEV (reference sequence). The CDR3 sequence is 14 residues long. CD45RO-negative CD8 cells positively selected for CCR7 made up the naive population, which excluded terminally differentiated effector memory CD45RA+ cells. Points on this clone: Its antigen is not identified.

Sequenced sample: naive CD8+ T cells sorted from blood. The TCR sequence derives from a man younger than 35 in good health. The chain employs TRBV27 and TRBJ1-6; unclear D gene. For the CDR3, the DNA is TGTGCCAGCAGTTTATCAGGAACTCGGTCACCCCTCCACTTT. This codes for CASSLSGTRSPLHF.